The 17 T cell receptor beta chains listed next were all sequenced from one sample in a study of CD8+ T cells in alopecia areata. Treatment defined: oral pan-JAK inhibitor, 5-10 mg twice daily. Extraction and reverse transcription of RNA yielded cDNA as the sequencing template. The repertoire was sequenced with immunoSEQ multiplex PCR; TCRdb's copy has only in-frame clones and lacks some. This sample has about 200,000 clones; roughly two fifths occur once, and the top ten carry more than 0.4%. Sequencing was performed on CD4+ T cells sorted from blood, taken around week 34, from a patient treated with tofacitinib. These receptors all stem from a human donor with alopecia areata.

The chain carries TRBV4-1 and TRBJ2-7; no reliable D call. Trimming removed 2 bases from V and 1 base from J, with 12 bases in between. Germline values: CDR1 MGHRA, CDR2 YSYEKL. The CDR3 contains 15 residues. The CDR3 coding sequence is TGCGCCAGCAGCCAACGTTTAGTAGGTTCCTACGAGCAGTACTTC. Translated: CASSQRLVGSYEQYF.

The CDR3 protein is CASSQEAISNQPQHF. The CDR3 DNA reads as TGTGCCAGCAGCCAAGAGGCCATTAGCAATCAGCCCCAGCATTTT. V gene TRBV4-2 combines with J gene TRBJ1-5; no clear D gene. The V end lost 0 bases, the J end lost 0 bases, and 6 bases lay between the germline ends. The CDR3 is made up of 15 amino acids. CDR1 is LGHNA, CDR2 YNFKEQ, per germline.

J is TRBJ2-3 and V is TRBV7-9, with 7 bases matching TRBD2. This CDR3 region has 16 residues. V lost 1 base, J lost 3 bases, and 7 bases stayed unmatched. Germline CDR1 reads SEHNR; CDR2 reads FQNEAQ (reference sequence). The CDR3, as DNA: TGTGCCAGCAGCTTAGAAACTAGCGTGGGGACAGATACGCAGTATTTT. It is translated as CASSLETSVGTDTQYF. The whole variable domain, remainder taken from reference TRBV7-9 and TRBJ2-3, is DTGVSQNPRHKITKRGQNVTFRCDPISEHNRLYWYRQTLGQGPEFLTYFQNEAQLEKSRLLSDRFSAERPKGSFSTLEIQRTEQGDSAMYLCASSLETSVGTDTQYFGPGTRLTVL.

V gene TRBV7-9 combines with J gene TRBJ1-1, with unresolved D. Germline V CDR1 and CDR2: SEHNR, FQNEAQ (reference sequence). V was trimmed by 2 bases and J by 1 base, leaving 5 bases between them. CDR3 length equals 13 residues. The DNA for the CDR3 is TGTGCCAGCAGCTTATACGGGAACACTGAAGCTTTCTTT. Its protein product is CASSLYGNTEAFF.

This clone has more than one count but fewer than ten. The CDR3 sequence: CAIRQTSGSYEQYF. DNA of the CDR3: TGTGCCATCAGACAGACTAGCGGGAGCTACGAGCAGTACTTC. The J gene is TRBJ2-7, the V gene TRBV10-3; 12 bases map to TRBD2. The germline gives CDR1 ENHRY, CDR2 SYGVKD. The V segment lost 6 bases and the J segment 3 bases; nucleotides outside the gene matches: 3. The CDR3 is 14 residues long.

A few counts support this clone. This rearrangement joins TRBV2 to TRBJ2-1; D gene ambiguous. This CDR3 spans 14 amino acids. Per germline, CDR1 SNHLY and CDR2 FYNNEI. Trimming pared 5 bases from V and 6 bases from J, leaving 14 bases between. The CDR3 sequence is CASSRLYLLNEQFF. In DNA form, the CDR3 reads TGTGCCAGCAGTCGGCTTTATCTTCTCAATGAGCAGTTCTTC. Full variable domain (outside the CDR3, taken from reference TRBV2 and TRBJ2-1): EPEVTQTPSHQVTQMGQEVILRCVPISNHLYFYWYRQILGQKVEFLVSFYNNEISEKSEIFDDQFSVERPDGSNFTLKIRSTKLEDSAMYFCASSRLYLLNEQFFGPGTRLTVL.

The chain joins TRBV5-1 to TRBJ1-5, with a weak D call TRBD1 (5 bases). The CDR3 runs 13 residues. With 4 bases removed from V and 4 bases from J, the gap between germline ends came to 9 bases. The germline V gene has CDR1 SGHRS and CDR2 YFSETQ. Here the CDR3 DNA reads TGCGCCAGCAGCCAGGACACTAATCAGCCCCAGCATTTT. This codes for CASSQDTNQPQHF. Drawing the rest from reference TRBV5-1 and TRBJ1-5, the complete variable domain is KAGVTQTPRYLIKTRGQQVTLSCSPISGHRSVSWYQQTPGQGLQFLFEYFSETQRNKGNFPGRFSGRQFSNSRSEMNVSTLELGDSALYLCASSQDTNQPQHFGDGTRLSIL.

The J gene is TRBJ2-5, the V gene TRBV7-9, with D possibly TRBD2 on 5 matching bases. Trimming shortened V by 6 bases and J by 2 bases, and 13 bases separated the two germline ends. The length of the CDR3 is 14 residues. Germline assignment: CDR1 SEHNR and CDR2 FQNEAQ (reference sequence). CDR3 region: CASRTGSTQETQYF. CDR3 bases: TGTGCCAGCAGGACGGGATCTACTCAAGAGACCCAGTACTTC.

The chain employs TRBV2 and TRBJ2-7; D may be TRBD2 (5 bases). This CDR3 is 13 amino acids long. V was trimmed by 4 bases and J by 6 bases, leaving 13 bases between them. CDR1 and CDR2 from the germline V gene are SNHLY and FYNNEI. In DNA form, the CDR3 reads TGTGCCAGCAGTGTTGAGGGTTCCGGCGAGCAGTACTTC. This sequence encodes CASSVEGSGEQYF.

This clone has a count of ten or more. CDR3 region: CASRVLGGAYNEQFF. CDR3 nucleotide sequence: TGTGCCAGCAGGGTACTTGGGGGAGCCTACAATGAGCAGTTCTTC. The chain carries TRBV2 and TRBJ2-1; D is tentatively TRBD1 or TRBD2 (5 bases each). V lost 6 bases and J lost 2, with 14 bases in between. The CDR3 is 15 residues long. The germline V gene has CDR1 SNHLY and CDR2 FYNNEI.

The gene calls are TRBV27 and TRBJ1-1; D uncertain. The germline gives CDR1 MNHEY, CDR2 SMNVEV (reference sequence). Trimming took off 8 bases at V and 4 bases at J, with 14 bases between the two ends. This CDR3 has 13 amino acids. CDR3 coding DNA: TGTGCCAGCGCCCCGGTAGGTGCCACTGAAGCTTTCTTT. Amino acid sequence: CASAPVGATEAFF.

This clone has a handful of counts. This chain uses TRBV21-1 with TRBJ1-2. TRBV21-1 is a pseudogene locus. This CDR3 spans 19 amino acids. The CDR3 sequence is CAGLAKEEDRQVVRDGYTF. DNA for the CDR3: TGTGCCGGCTTAGCAAAGGAGGAGGATCGGCAGGTGGTACGGGATGGCTACACCTTC.

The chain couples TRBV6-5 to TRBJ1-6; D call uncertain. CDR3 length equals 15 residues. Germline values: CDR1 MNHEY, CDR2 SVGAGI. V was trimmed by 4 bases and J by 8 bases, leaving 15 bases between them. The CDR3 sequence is CASSLNSAVDSPLHF. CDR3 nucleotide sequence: TGTGCCAGCAGTTTAAATTCGGCAGTAGATTCACCCCTCCACTTT.

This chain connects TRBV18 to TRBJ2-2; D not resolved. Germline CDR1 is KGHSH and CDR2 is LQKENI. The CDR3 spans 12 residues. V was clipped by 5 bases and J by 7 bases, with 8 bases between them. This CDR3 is CASSTRGGELFF. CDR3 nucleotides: TGTGCCAGCTCAACCCGAGGCGGGGAGCTGTTTTTT.

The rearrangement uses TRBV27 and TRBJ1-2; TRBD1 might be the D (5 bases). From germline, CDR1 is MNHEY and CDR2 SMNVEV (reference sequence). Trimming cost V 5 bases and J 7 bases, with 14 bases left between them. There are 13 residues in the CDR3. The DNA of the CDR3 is TGTGCCAGCAGTCATACAGGCGGTACTGGCTACACCTTC. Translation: CASSHTGGTGYTF.

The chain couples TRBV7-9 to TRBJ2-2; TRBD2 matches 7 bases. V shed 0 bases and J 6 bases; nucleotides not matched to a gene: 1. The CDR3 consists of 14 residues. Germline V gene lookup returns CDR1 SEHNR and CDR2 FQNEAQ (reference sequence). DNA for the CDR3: TGTGCCAGCAGCTTAGCGAGCGGGGCCGGGGAGCTGTTTTTT. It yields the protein CASSLASGAGELFF.

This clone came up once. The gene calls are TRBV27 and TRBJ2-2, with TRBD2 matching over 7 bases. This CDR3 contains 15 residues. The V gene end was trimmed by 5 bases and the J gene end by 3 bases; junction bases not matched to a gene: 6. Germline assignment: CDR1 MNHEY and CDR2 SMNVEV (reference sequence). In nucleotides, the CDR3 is TGTGCCAGCAGTCTCCAACGGGGGGACACCGGGGAGCTGTTTTTT. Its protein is CASSLQRGDTGELFF.